Following are 28 T cell receptor beta chains from one sample sequenced in a study of blood T cell repertoires in COVID-19. TCRdb keeps only in-frame clones here, not all; method: immunoSEQ multiplex PCR. The sample lists 200,000 to 250,000 clones, approximately 81% occurring once. The sequencing input was peripheral blood. Source of these receptors: a man between 50 and 59 years old who had recovered from COVID-19.

J is TRBJ1-2 and V is TRBV27; 8 bases agree with TRBD1. The V segment lost 8 bases and the J segment 8 bases; nucleotides outside the gene matches: 4. Germline V gives CDR1 MNHEY, CDR2 SMNVEV (reference sequence). The CDR3 totals 11 residues. In DNA form, the CDR3 reads TGTGCCAGCGGAACAGGGGGGGGCTACACCTTC. Its translation: CASGTGGGYTF.

Only a few counts were recorded for this clone. The chain recombines TRBV4-1 with TRBJ2-1, with 9 nucleotides matching TRBD2. The V and J ends lost 1 base and 4 bases, in that order; junction bases with no gene match: 5. The CDR3 consists of 16 residues. Germline V CDR1 and CDR2: MGHRA, YSYEKL. DNA for the CDR3: TGCGCCAGCAGCCAAGGTAGCGGGAGTTCGTACAATGAGCAGTTCTTC. This sequence encodes CASSQGSGSSYNEQFF.

This clone was detected a few times. The rearrangement links TRBV11-1 to TRBJ2-1; 7 positions agree with TRBD1. CDR1 and CDR2 (germline): SGHAT, FQDESV (reference sequence). The trim removed 5 bases at V and 7 bases at J, leaving 14 bases unmatched. The CDR3 loop spans 16 amino acids. The CDR3 bases are TGTGCCAGCAGCCCCCGGAAGGGGGCGGTAGGAAATGAGCAGTTCTTC. This translates into CASSPRKGAVGNEQFF.

The CDR3 loop is CASSNGLLNSPLHF. The CDR3 DNA reads TGTGCCAGCAGCAACGGACTGCTTAATTCACCCCTCCACTTT. The chain joins TRBV14 to TRBJ1-6; D is unresolved. Trimming took off 5 bases at V and 6 bases at J, with 11 bases between the two ends. This CDR3 is built from 14 residues. Germline-derived CDR1 and CDR2 are SGHDN and FVKESK.

The chain is built from TRBV30 and TRBJ2-2; TRBD2 agrees at 7 bases. Germline V gene lookup returns CDR1 GTSNPN and CDR2 SVGIG (reference sequence). V shed 0 bases and J 6 bases; nucleotides not matched to a gene: 7. CDR3 size: 15 residues. The CDR3 sequence is CAWSVGGSKAGELFF. CDR3 DNA: TGTGCCTGGAGTGTAGGCGGGAGTAAGGCCGGGGAGCTGTTTTTT.

V is TRBV5-1 and J is TRBJ1-1; 8 nucleotides align to TRBD1. The length of the CDR3 is 15 residues. From germline, CDR1 is SGHRS and CDR2 YFSETQ. Trimming at V came to 0 bases and at J to 8 bases, leaving 9 bases not matched to a gene. CDR3 sequence (DNA): TGCGCCAGCAGCTTGGCGGACAGGGATAAGTCCGAAGCTTTCTTT. Its protein product is CASSLADRDKSEAFF.

The V gene is TRBV29-1, the J gene TRBJ2-5, with TRBD2 matching 12 bases. V was pared by 6 bases and J by 4 bases, with 12 bases of the junction left unmatched. The V gene's germline CDR1 is SQVTM and CDR2 ANQGSEA. The length of the CDR3 is 16 residues. The CDR3, as DNA: TGCAGCGTCCGCAGAGGGCGACTAGCGGGAGTAGAGACCCAGTACTTC. Translating it yields CSVRRGRLAGVETQYF.

V usage is TRBV5-8 and J usage is TRBJ2-7; D perhaps matches TRBD1 (6 bases). Germline loops: CDR1 SGHTS, CDR2 YDEGEE. The CDR3 sequence is 15 residues long. V lost 2 bases, J lost 1 base, and 13 bases lay in between. The CDR3 region has the DNA TGTGCCAGCAGCTTTACCACAGGGATATCCTACGAGCAGTACTTC. Residues: CASSFTTGISYEQYF.

This chain uses TRBV18 with TRBJ1-1, with D tentatively TRBD1 (6 bases). The CDR3 extends over 12 amino acids. The germline V and J ends were trimmed by 6 bases and 8 bases, with 13 bases remaining between them. Per the germline V gene, CDR1 is KGHSH and CDR2 is LQKENI. The CDR3 nucleotides are TGTGCCAGCTCTCCGCAGGGGCTAGAAGCTTTCTTT. Translation: CASSPQGLEAFF.

The CDR3 protein is CAWSVWGVDTDTQYF. The CDR3 DNA reads TGTGCCTGGAGTGTGTGGGGGGTTGACACAGATACGCAGTATTTT. The J gene is TRBJ2-3, the V gene TRBV30, with D possibly being TRBD2 (6 bases). Trimming removed 0 bases at V and 2 bases at J, with 12 bases between. CDR3 length: 15 amino acids. Germline CDR1 GTSNPN, CDR2 SVGIG (reference sequence).

V usage is TRBV28 and J usage is TRBJ2-7; 9 bases align to TRBD2. The CDR3 is made up of 15 amino acids. The V gene end was trimmed by 7 bases and the J gene end by 1 base; junction bases not matched to a gene: 8. CDR1 and CDR2 from the germline V gene are MDHEN and SYDVKM. The CDR3 DNA sequence: TGTGCCAGCACCCGCCCGACTAGCGGATCCTACGAGCAGTACTTC. It codes for CASTRPTSGSYEQYF.

V gene TRBV10-3 combines with J gene TRBJ2-7; no reliable D call. Germline-derived CDR1 and CDR2 are ENHRY and SYGVKD. V lost 1 base, J lost 2 bases, and 9 bases lay in between. This CDR3 has 14 residues. The CDR3 region has the DNA TGTGCCATCAGTGAGTACGAGGTAACCTACGAGCAGTACTTC. Translation gives CAISEYEVTYEQYF.

The chain employs TRBV19 and TRBJ1-1; D ambiguous. This CDR3 contains 13 residues. Germline CDR1 is LNHDA and CDR2 is SQIVND (reference sequence). Trimming cost V 6 bases and J 1 base, with 9 bases left between them. The CDR3 coding sequence is TGTGCCAGTAGATGGGCCTGGAACACTGAAGCTTTCTTT. Residues: CASRWAWNTEAFF.

The chain recombines TRBV5-4 with TRBJ2-1, with TRBD2 identical over 12 bases. Trimming removed 4 bases from V and 8 bases from J; junction bases left unmatched: 10. CDR3 length equals 16 residues. CDR1 is SGHNT and CDR2 is YYREEE in the germline V gene (reference sequence). The CDR3 region has the DNA TGTGCCAGCAGCCCAGGACTAGCGGGAATGATCGATGAGCAGTTCTTC. It encodes CASSPGLAGMIDEQFF.

This chain uses TRBV5-4 with TRBJ2-1; TRBD2 agrees at 11 bases. CDR1 is SGHNT, CDR2 YYREEE, per germline (reference sequence). The CDR3 is 15 residues long. Germline trimming cut 4 bases from V and 4 bases from J; bases unmatched to any gene: 4. This chain's CDR3 is CASSRGLAVYNEQFF. CDR3 nucleotide sequence: TGTGCCAGCAGCCGGGGACTAGCGGTTTACAATGAGCAGTTCTTC. The full variable domain, in which reference TRBV5-4 and TRBJ2-1 provide the parts outside the CDR3, is ETGVTQSPTHLIKTRGQQVTLRCSSQSGHNTVSWYQQALGQGPQFIFQYYREEENGRGNFPPRFSGLQFPNYSSELNVNALELDDSALYLCASSRGLAVYNEQFFGPGTRLTVL.

This chain connects TRBV30 to TRBJ1-6, with 7 nucleotides matching TRBD1. Germline V CDR1 and CDR2: GTSNPN, SVGIG (reference sequence). The CDR3 runs to 12 residues. V was pared by 4 bases and J by 10 bases, with 4 bases of the junction left unmatched. The CDR3 DNA is TGTGCCTGGACACAGGGGCAGTCACCCCTCCACTTT. Its translation: CAWTQGQSPLHF.

The genes are TRBV9 and TRBJ2-3; D is unresolved. CDR1 is SGDLS and CDR2 is YYNGEE in the germline V gene. The CDR3 length is 15 residues. The V gene lost 3 bases and the J gene lost 3 bases, with 14 bases spanning the gap. The CDR3 loop reads CASSAAGLRTDTQYF. DNA of the CDR3: TGTGCCAGCAGCGCTGCAGGTTTACGAACAGATACGCAGTATTTT.

V and J are TRBV7-9 and TRBJ2-1; D remains unclear. Germline V lookup: CDR1 SEHNR, CDR2 FQNEAQ (reference sequence). The CDR3 extends over 12 amino acids. Trimming stripped 5 bases from V and 7 bases from J, with 9 bases between. DNA of the CDR3: TGTGCCAGCAGCCGAGCCCTTAATGAGCAGTTCTTC. Its protein product is CASSRALNEQFF.

The chain is built from TRBV6-6 and TRBJ2-1, with 7 nucleotides matching TRBD2. This CDR3 has 16 amino acids. Looked up from germline, CDR1 is MNHNY and CDR2 is SVGAGI (reference sequence). The ends lost 1 base at V and 5 bases at J; junction bases unmatched: 8. This CDR3 reads CASSYWGGSYNNEQFF. In nucleotides, the CDR3 is TGTGCCAGCAGTTACTGGGGCGGGAGCTACAACAATGAGCAGTTCTTC.

The chain has TRBV29-1 and TRBJ2-7; D gene unclear. CDR3 length: 11 residues. The V gene lost 6 bases and the J gene lost 6 bases, with 12 bases spanning the gap. Germline assignment: CDR1 SQVTM and CDR2 ANQGSEA. The chain's CDR3 is CSVKTSGEQYF. In DNA, the CDR3 is TGCAGCGTGAAGACTTCTGGCGAGCAGTACTTC.

The chain employs TRBV5-5 and TRBJ1-2; the match to TRBD1 covers 9 bases. This CDR3 comprises 16 residues. Germline loops: CDR1 SGHKS, CDR2 YYEKEE (reference sequence). J gave up 6 bases and V 3 bases, and 12 bases lay outside the gene matches. The CDR3 nucleotides read TGTGCCAGCAGCTACCCCACCGCCGGGACAGGGAATGGCTACACCTTC. It is translated as CASSYPTAGTGNGYTF.

The CDR3 region is CASRKRQVSYEQYF. The DNA of the CDR3 is TGTGCCAGCAGAAAAAGACAGGTGAGCTACGAGCAGTACTTC. J is TRBJ2-7 and V is TRBV6-5; a possible D gene is TRBD1 (6 bases). Trimming pared 6 bases from V and 3 bases from J, leaving 15 bases between. CDR1 and CDR2 from the germline V gene are MNHEY and SVGAGI. The CDR3 spans 14 residues.

V usage is TRBV27 and J usage is TRBJ2-6, with D possibly TRBD2 on 6 matching bases. Trimming cost V 5 bases and J 1 base, with 15 bases left between them. Germline CDR1 is MNHEY and CDR2 is SMNVEV (reference sequence). The CDR3 covers 17 residues. CDR3 amino acids: CASSRDFFSSGANVLTF. The CDR3 nucleotides are TGTGCCAGCAGTCGGGACTTTTTTAGTTCTGGGGCCAACGTCCTGACTTTC.

The chain has TRBV25-1 and TRBJ2-1, with 13 bases identical to TRBD2. With V trimmed by 8 bases and J by 1 base, 11 bases remained unmatched. This CDR3 spans 18 amino acids. The germline V gene encodes CDR1 MGHDK and CDR2 SYGVNS. CDR3 region: CASLEGLAGRVSYNEQFF. The DNA of the CDR3 is TGTGCCAGCCTAGAGGGACTAGCGGGGCGGGTGTCCTACAATGAGCAGTTCTTC. Looking up the rest from reference TRBV25-1 and TRBJ2-1 gives the full variable domain: EADIYQTPRYLVIGTGKKITLECSQTMGHDKMYWYQQDPGMELHLIHYSYGVNSTEKGDLSSESTVSRIRTEHFPLTLESARPSHTSQYLCASLEGLAGRVSYNEQFFGPGTRLTVL.

The rearrangement uses TRBV12-5 and TRBJ1-1; perhaps TRBD1 as D (5 bases). The CDR3 loop spans 15 amino acids. V shed 6 bases and J shed 1 base, with 15 bases lying between them. From germline, CDR1 is LGHNT and CDR2 FRNRAP. The CDR3 DNA is TGTGCTAGTGGGACCCTAGGACACAAGAACACTGAAGCTTTCTTT. It codes for CASGTLGHKNTEAFF.

This rearrangement joins TRBV19 to TRBJ1-2, with TRBD1 matching 11 bases. This CDR3 is built from 12 residues. Germline assignment: CDR1 LNHDA and CDR2 SQIVND (reference sequence). For the CDR3, the DNA is TGTGCACGGGACAGGGGGAACTATGGCTACACCTTC. This translates into CARDRGNYGYTF. The whole variable domain, remainder taken from reference TRBV19 and TRBJ1-2, is DGGITQSPKYLFRKEGQNVTLSCEQNLNHDAMYWYRQDPGQGLRLIYYSQIVNDFQKGDIAEGYSVSREKKESFPLTVTSAQKNPTAFYLCARDRGNYGYTFGSGTRLTVV.

The chain is built from TRBV6-5 and TRBJ2-1, with D perhaps matching TRBD2 (6 bases). From germline, CDR1 is MNHEY and CDR2 SVGAGI. Trimming took 7 bases from V and 4 from J, leaving 14 bases between them. The CDR3 runs to 14 residues. The CDR3 nucleotides are TGTGCCAGCACCCCCGATAGCGGATACAATGAGCAGTTCTTC. Its protein product is CASTPDSGYNEQFF.

Written as DNA, the CDR3 is TGTGCCAGCTCACCCTCAGGGGGCCTTGAGCAGTTCTTC. Translation: CASSPSGGLEQFF. The rearrangement uses TRBV18 and TRBJ2-1; 8 positions match TRBD1. With V trimmed by 3 bases and J by 9 bases, 4 bases remained unmatched. Germline CDR1 is KGHSH and CDR2 is LQKENI. The CDR3 is 13 residues long.